In this sample, the clone carrying this TCR beta chain turned up a few times. The treatment here: preoperative locoregional IRX-2 cytokine immunotherapy. This phase Ib study tested locoregional IRX-2 cytokine immunotherapy given before surgery. The data originate from a study of preoperative IRX-2 immunotherapy in early breast cancer. Assay used: immunoSEQ multiplex PCR; TCRdb lists only in-frame clones, some missing. The profile covers approximately 2,100 clones, with 67% appearing a single time and about a tenth taken by the ten largest. CDR1 and CDR2 (germline): WSHSY, SAAADI. The CDR3 has 14 amino acids. Trimming cost V 8 bases and J 0 bases, with 11 bases left between them.

This rearrangement joins TRBV10-2 to TRBJ1-5, with D unclear. Here the sequenced sample was tumor tissue, taken before IRX-2 immunotherapy. The source is a human donor with breast cancer. CDR3 loop: CASQPQYSNQPQHF. The DNA of the CDR3 is TGCGCCAGCCAACCCCAATATAGCAATCAGCCCCAGCATTTT.